This TCR beta chain was sequenced during a study of blood T cell repertoires in COVID-19. Study context: Nucleic acid was either cDNA or gDNA, and it came from T cells, B-cell-depleted T cells, or PBMCs.

Using immunoSEQ multiplex PCR, the repertoire was profiled, and TCRdb retains in-frame clones only, with some absent. Among 100,000 to 150,000 clones listed, more than 75% were seen once. This CDR3 comprises 14 residues. V was shortened by 10 bases and J by 8 bases, with 23 bases between the two germline ends. Germline-derived CDR1 and CDR2 are LNHDA and SQIVND (reference sequence). V is TRBV19 and J is TRBJ1-1; tentatively, D is TRBD1 (6 bases). The receptor comes from a woman aged 55-69 years with acute or convalescent COVID-19. The sample comprised peripheral blood. The CDR3 DNA reads TGTGCCACCGCCGCCCCAAGACAGGCCCCAGAAGCTTTCTTT. It is translated as CATAAPRQAPEAFF.